The T cell receptor (beta chain) described here comes from a study of T cells in Graves' hyperthyroidism and ophthalmopathy. The germline gives CDR1 SNHLY, CDR2 FYNNEI. V lost 6 bases and J 10 bases, leaving 7 bases between the germline ends. This CDR3 comprises 11 residues. Regarding the study as a whole: Ophthalmopathy got predicted by the model a median roughly 6.4 months before its onset.

As to this clonotype: The antigen is unknown.

TCR beta CDR3 sequences were amplified from RNA transcripts. During a first-round RT-PCR of the TCR CDR3, the HTBI primer set was used. TCRdb processed the multiplex PCR reads anew with MiXCR; each CDR3 protein has one entry. The sample lists hundreds of thousands of distinct CDR3 sequences, 40% to 55% occurring once. The sequence came from an adult man with Graves' disease, either hyperthyroidism or ophthalmopathy (not recorded which). What was sequenced was peripheral blood or thyroid tissue (not recorded which). V is TRBV2 and J is TRBJ1-6; D unclear. The CDR3 sequence: CASSARSPLHF. As DNA, the CDR3 is TGTGCCAGCAGCGCACGCTCACCCCTCCACTTT.